A single sample is the source of the 25 T cell receptor beta chains below, sequenced in a study of T cells expressing NK-cell markers. TCRdb reprocessed the 5' RACE reads and reports one entry per CDR3 protein, with no DNA. Its table lists about 160,000 distinct CDR3 sequences. The material sequenced was blood T cells: a sorted CD56 or NKG2C T cell subset, CD4+ or CD8+ T cells, or bulk PBMC T cells (not recorded which). All receptors derive from a woman aged 18 to 75 in good health.

The V call is TRBV10-3, the J call TRBJ2-4; TCRdb's assignment of TRBD2 cannot be checked, as there is no DNA. This CDR3 is 19 amino acids long. Germline CDR1 and CDR2: ENHRY and SYGVKD. This chain's CDR3 is CAISGLAGGLGSAKNIQYF.

The V and J genes are TRBV11-3 and TRBJ2-3; TCRdb proposes TRBD2, but this gene call is untestable without DNA. This CDR3 comprises 15 residues. Germline loops: CDR1 SGHNT, CDR2 YENEEA. The CDR3 spells CASSLSSSGRHTQYF.

The chain combines TRBV12-3 or TRBV12-4 with TRBJ2-1. The CDR3 totals 11 residues. The CDR3 reads CASSLMREQFF.

The chain uses TRBV5-6 and TRBJ2-4; TCRdb proposes TRBD1, but this gene call is untestable without DNA. Germline CDR1 and CDR2: SGHDT and YYEEEE. The CDR3 is 16 residues long. This CDR3 reads CASSSMDRGHKNIQYF.

The V gene is TRBV12-3 or TRBV12-4, the J gene TRBJ1-2. CDR3 size: 14 residues. CDR3: CASSLTTGSYGYTF.

This chain links TRBV29-1 with TRBJ2-1; without DNA, the TCRdb call of TRBD1 cannot be checked. There are 13 residues in the CDR3. Germline CDR1 SQVTM, CDR2 ANQGSEA. CDR3 in amino acids: CSVGGRGLNEQFF.

This chain joins TRBV6-5 and TRBJ2-3. The germline V gene has CDR1 MNHEY and CDR2 SVGAGI. CDR3 length equals 14 residues. CDR3: CASSYSTVTDTQYF.

The chain uses TRBV6-1 and TRBJ2-7; TCRdb designates TRBD2, a call that cannot be tested without DNA. Germline CDR1 is MNHNS and CDR2 is SASEGT. CDR3 length: 14 residues. CDR3 amino acids: CASKRSGPSYEQYF.

This chain links TRBV30 with TRBJ2-5; there is no DNA to check the TCRdb D call of TRBD1. Germline CDR1 and CDR2: GTSNPN and SVGIG (reference sequence). The CDR3 covers 14 residues. The chain's CDR3 is CAWSVSGDLETQYF. Combining the CDR3 with reference TRBV30 and TRBJ2-5 gives the whole variable domain SQTIHQWPATLVQPVGSPLSLECTVEGTSNPNLYWYRQAAGRGLQLLFYSVGIGQISSEVPQNLSASRPQDRQFILSSKKLLLSDSGFYLCAWSVSGDLETQYFGPGTRLLVL.

The chain carries TRBV5-6 and TRBJ1-3; TCRdb reports TRBD1, a call that lacks DNA to check it against. CDR1 is SGHDT and CDR2 is YYEEEE in the germline V gene. The CDR3 covers 15 residues. CDR3 amino acids: CASSPRQGALGTIYF.

V is TRBV20-1 and J is TRBJ1-6. Looked up from germline, CDR1 is DFQATT and CDR2 is SNEGSKA (reference sequence). The CDR3 has 17 residues. CDR3 sequence: CSARDQTASSYNSPLHF.

The rearrangement uses TRBV2 and TRBJ2-3. CDR1 is SNHLY and CDR2 is FYNNEI in the germline V gene. This CDR3 has 14 amino acids. The CDR3 here is CASSEVASTDTQYF.

The chain combines TRBV6-2 or TRBV6-3 with TRBJ2-4; absent DNA, TCRdb's TRBD2 call cannot be checked. The CDR3 totals 21 residues. Per germline, CDR1 MNHEY and CDR2 SVGEGT. The CDR3 sequence is CASSYRPVLAGGSVAKNIQYF.

The chain employs TRBV28 and TRBJ2-1. Per germline, CDR1 MDHEN and CDR2 SYDVKM. The CDR3 runs 11 residues. The CDR3 protein is CASSSIGEQFF.

This rearrangement joins TRBV6-1 to TRBJ2-1; the D call of TRBD1 rests on TCRdb alone, since no DNA is present to check it. This CDR3 has 14 residues. Germline CDR1 reads MNHNS; CDR2 reads SASEGT. The CDR3 reads CASSPILQGGEQFF.

The chain couples TRBV5-1 to TRBJ2-2; TCRdb designates TRBD1, a call that cannot be tested without DNA. The CDR3 is 15 residues long. Germline-derived CDR1 and CDR2 are SGHRS and YFSETQ. CDR3 amino acids: CASSNRGEITGELFF.

The rearrangement joins TRBV12-3 or TRBV12-4 to TRBJ2-5; TCRdb selects TRBD2, and the lack of DNA leaves this call unchecked. This CDR3 is built from 15 residues. This CDR3 is CASSSSTSGTETQYF.

This chain joins TRBV11-2 and TRBJ2-5; no DNA is available, so the TRBD2 call from TCRdb remains unchecked. The CDR3 is 13 residues long. CDR1 and CDR2 (germline): SGHAT, FQNNGV. The CDR3 sequence is CASSLGLAGTQYF.

This chain links TRBV20-1 with TRBJ1-4; TCRdb proposes TRBD1, but this gene call is untestable without DNA. The CDR3 loop spans 14 amino acids. Germline V CDR1 and CDR2: DFQATT, SNEGSKA (reference sequence). The CDR3: CSATGEGTNEKLFF.

This clonotype is deemed medium-sized by its frequency. The V and J genes are TRBV29-1 and TRBJ2-5; there is no DNA to check the TCRdb D call of TRBD2. In germline, CDR1 is SQVTM, CDR2 ANQGSEA. This CDR3 contains 14 residues. The CDR3 here is CSVAMTSQKETQYF.

The chain employs TRBV5-1 and TRBJ2-1. The CDR3 is 13 residues long. Germline values: CDR1 SGHRS, CDR2 YFSETQ. CDR3 loop: CASSSTTYNEQFF.

The rearrangement joins TRBV6-1 to TRBJ1-3; TCRdb calls TRBD1, which cannot be checked without DNA. CDR1 MNHNS and CDR2 SASEGT come from the germline V gene. The CDR3 has 18 residues. The CDR3 spells CASSQKQGARISGNTIYF.

The V gene is TRBV11-2, the J gene TRBJ2-1. This CDR3 contains 12 residues. Germline V lookup: CDR1 SGHAT, CDR2 FQNNGV. The CDR3 sequence: CASSLERNEQFF.

V and J are TRBV18 and TRBJ2-3. The germline V gene encodes CDR1 KGHSH and CDR2 LQKENI. This CDR3 spans 14 amino acids. CDR3 sequence reads: CASSPVADTDTQYF.

The chain recombines TRBV5-1 with TRBJ2-6. Germline V CDR1 and CDR2: SGHRS, YFSETQ. CDR3 length equals 15 residues. CDR3 residues: CASSAQVSGANVLTF.